This T cell receptor (beta chain) was identified in a study of blood T cell repertoires in COVID-19. Original methodology: Reference gene primers were amplified, and this amplification served to estimate nucleated cell counts. TCRdb keeps only in-frame clones here, not all; method: immunoSEQ multiplex PCR. Clone size and the V and J calls come from that table; the DNA yielded D and trimming. This table holds 150,000 to 200,000 clones, 84% found once. This CDR3 contains 16 residues. V was pared by 5 bases and J by 0 bases, with 16 bases between. Germline CDR1 is SGHTA and CDR2 is FQGTGA. The rearrangement uses TRBV7-3 and TRBJ1-1; D may be TRBD1 (6 bases). The sample taken for sequencing was PBMCs or T cells enriched from blood (not recorded which). This sequence originates from a man aged 45 to 65 who had recovered from COVID-19. In nucleotides, the CDR3 is TGTGCCAGCAGCCCAAGGGGGGGGGCGGTGAACACTGAAGCTTTCTTT. It specifies CASSPRGGAVNTEAFF.